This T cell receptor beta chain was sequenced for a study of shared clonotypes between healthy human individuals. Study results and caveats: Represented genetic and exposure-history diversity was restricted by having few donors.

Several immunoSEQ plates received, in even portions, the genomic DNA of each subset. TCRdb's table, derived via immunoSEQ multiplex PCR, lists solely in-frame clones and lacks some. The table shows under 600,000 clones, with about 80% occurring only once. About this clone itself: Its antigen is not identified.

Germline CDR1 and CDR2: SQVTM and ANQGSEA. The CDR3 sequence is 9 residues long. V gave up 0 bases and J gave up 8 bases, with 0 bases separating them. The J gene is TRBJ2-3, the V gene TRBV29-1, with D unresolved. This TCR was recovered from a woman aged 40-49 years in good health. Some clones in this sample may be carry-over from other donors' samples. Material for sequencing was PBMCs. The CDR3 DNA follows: TGCAGCGTTGAAGATACGCAGTATTTT. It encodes CSVEDTQYF.